The 28 T cell receptor beta chains presented below share a single source sample, sequenced in a study of T-cell reconstitution after alpha-beta-depleted transplantation in children. A library of TCRbeta sequences, prepared with unique molecular identifiers, was generated. MiXCR, run by TCRdb on the PCR reads, gives a single entry per CDR3 protein. This sample has approximately 240,000 distinct CDR3 sequences, with approximately 11% found just once. The sample in question was PBMCs, obtained before TCRalphabeta/CD19-depleted stem cell transplant. The receptors were gathered from a child less than two years old with acute myeloid leukemia, due to receive a stem cell transplant.

In this sample, this clonotype turned up many times. The V and J genes are TRBV28 and TRBJ1-4, with D perhaps TRBD1 (5 bases). V was cut by 4 bases and J by 5 bases, with 11 bases left in between. Germline values: CDR1 MDHEN, CDR2 SYDVKM. The CDR3 contains 14 residues. The CDR3: CASSWRRGNEKLFF. The CDR3 DNA is TGTGCCAGCAGTTGGAGGCGGGGGAATGAAAAACTGTTTTTT.

The chain recombines TRBV29-1 with TRBJ2-7, with 9 bases identical to TRBD1. The CDR3 length is 15 residues. Germline lookup yields CDR1 SQVTM and CDR2 ANQGSEA. With 6 bases clipped from V and 7 bases from J, the junction kept 16 bases outside the gene matches. Here the CDR3 reads CSVIQSGTGMGEQYF. The CDR3 coding sequence is TGCAGCGTGATTCAGTCTGGGACAGGGATGGGTGAGCAGTACTTC.

The chain combines TRBV7-2 with TRBJ2-1, with 11 bases fitting TRBD2. CDR1 and CDR2 (germline): SGHTA, FQGNSA. This CDR3 comprises 15 residues. V dropped 0 bases and J dropped 8; count of bases not matched to a gene: 3. CDR3 in DNA: TGTGCCAGCAGCTTAGCTAGCGGGGGGGCCCATGAGCAGTTCTTC. Residues: CASSLASGGAHEQFF. The complete variable domain, with remaining parts taken from reference TRBV7-2 and TRBJ2-1, reads GAGVSQSPSNKVTEKGKDVELRCDPISGHTALYWYRQSLGQGLEFLIYFQGNSAPDKSGLPSDRFSAERTGGSVSTLTIQRTQQEDSAVYLCASSLASGGAHEQFFGPGTRLTVL.

This clonotype was observed at least ten times. The rearrangement uses TRBV10-3 and TRBJ2-7, with D tentatively TRBD1 (6 bases). The CDR3 is 14 amino acids. Germline CDR1 and CDR2: ENHRY and SYGVKD. V lost 2 bases and J lost 7, with 15 bases in between. CDR3 sequence reads: CAISETRTAREQYF. As DNA, the CDR3 is TGTGCCATCAGTGAGACCCGGACAGCCAGAGAGCAGTACTTC.

The J gene is TRBJ1-1, the V gene TRBV4-2; the match to TRBD1 covers 9 bases. Germline V gives CDR1 LGHNA, CDR2 YNFKEQ. The trim removed 10 bases at V and 5 bases at J, leaving 14 bases unmatched. The CDR3 covers 15 residues. For the CDR3, the DNA is TGTGCCATGAGCCGCGGGGACAGGGCTGCTACTGAAGCTTTCTTT. It is translated as CAMSRGDRAATEAFF.

This clonotype appeared many times. The V gene is TRBV20-1, the J gene TRBJ1-2, with 7 bases aligning to TRBD1. Per germline, CDR1 DFQATT and CDR2 SNEGSKA (reference sequence). The CDR3 is 13 residues long. V shed 2 bases, J shed 4 bases, and the junction held 4 bases outside the gene matches. The CDR3 loop is CSARTGERYGYTF. CDR3 coding DNA: TGCAGTGCTAGAACAGGGGAGCGCTATGGCTACACCTTC.

This clonotype was seen many times. The V call is TRBV7-8, the J call TRBJ2-7; TRBD2 might be the D (5 bases). The CDR3 is 15 residues long. V gave up 5 bases and J gave up 2 bases, with 16 bases separating them. Germline CDR1 is SGHVS and CDR2 is FQNEAQ. The CDR3 spells CASSAAGLPTYEQYF. The CDR3 bases are TGTGCCAGCAGCGCGGCAGGACTCCCTACCTACGAGCAGTACTTC.

Many counts were recorded for this clonotype. The V gene is TRBV25-1, the J gene TRBJ2-7; D gene ambiguous. The germline V gene has CDR1 MGHDK and CDR2 SYGVNS. The CDR3 consists of 13 residues. V was clipped by 1 base and J by 5 bases, with 9 bases between them. The CDR3 spells CASSEFNRNEQYF. CDR3 nucleotide sequence: TGTGCCAGCAGTGAATTCAATAGGAACGAGCAGTACTTC.

This clonotype was seen only a few times. The V call is TRBV3-1, the J call TRBJ2-7; D is unclear. V was trimmed by 2 bases and J by 3 bases, leaving 20 bases between them. The CDR3 totals 17 residues. CDR1 and CDR2 (germline): LGHDT, YNNKEL (reference sequence). CDR3 sequence reads: CASSQQAGPGLSYEQYF. The CDR3 DNA follows: TGTGCCAGCAGCCAACAGGCCGGACCCGGGCTCAGCTACGAGCAGTACTTC.

The sample holds many counts of this clonotype. The J gene is TRBJ2-5, the V gene TRBV9; 9 bases agree with TRBD1. V trimming: 2 bases; J trimming: 4 bases; junction bases outside the gene matches: 9. Germline V gene sequence: CDR1 SGDLS, CDR2 YYNGEE. This CDR3 is 16 amino acids long. CDR3 amino acids: CASSVIPGQGRETQYF. The DNA of the CDR3 is TGTGCCAGCAGCGTGATCCCGGGACAGGGCAGAGAGACCCAGTACTTC.

This clonotype was counted many times. The chain has TRBV27 and TRBJ2-3; 9 positions agree with TRBD1. The CDR3 runs 15 residues. Germline V CDR1 and CDR2: MNHEY, SMNVEV (reference sequence). The junction had 8 bases not matched to a gene; V was cut back by 5 bases and J by 5 bases. CDR3 loop: CASSLRDRAGDTQYF. CDR3 bases: TGTGCCAGCAGTCTCCGGGACAGGGCCGGAGATACGCAGTATTTT.

This clonotype occurred many times. This chain uses TRBV12-3 or TRBV12-4 with TRBJ2-7; a possible D gene is TRBD2 (7 bases). The CDR3 extends over 14 amino acids. With 5 bases removed from V and 3 bases from J, the gap between germline ends came to 14 bases. In DNA, the CDR3 is TGTGCCAGCAGTCCGGGGAGGGGGGGCTACGAGCAGTACTTC. Protein sequence: CASSPGRGGYEQYF.

The table lists this clonotype with many counts. V and J are TRBV28 and TRBJ2-1; 7 bases line up with TRBD2. CDR1 MDHEN and CDR2 SYDVKM come from the germline V gene. Germline trimming cut 2 bases from V and 8 bases from J; bases unmatched to any gene: 3. The CDR3 covers 13 residues. Here the CDR3 DNA reads TGTGCCAGCAGTTTAGTAAGCGGGGATGAGCAGTTCTTC. This encodes CASSLVSGDEQFF. Full variable domain (outside the CDR3, taken from reference TRBV28 and TRBJ2-1): DVKVTQSSRYLVKRTGEKVFLECVQDMDHENMFWYRQDPGLGLRLIYFSYDVKMKEKGDIPEGYSVSREKKERFSLILESASTNQTSMYLCASSLVSGDEQFFGPGTRLTVL.

This clonotype was seen a handful of times. The chain couples TRBV4-2 to TRBJ2-5, with TRBD2 matching over 15 bases. The CDR3 has 17 amino acids. J lost 2 bases, V lost 2 bases, and 3 bases had no gene match. CDR1 and CDR2 from the germline V gene are LGHNA and YNFKEQ. The CDR3 spells CASSQLGLAGGQETQYF. In nucleotides, the CDR3 is TGTGCCAGCAGCCAACTCGGACTAGCGGGAGGGCAAGAGACCCAGTACTTC.

This clonotype was detected ten times or more. Germline is not matched at one junction end, which may reflect a read error. This sequence joins TRBV11-2 and TRBJ2-3; D not certain. This CDR3 contains 12 residues. The germline V gene encodes CDR1 SGHAT and CDR2 FQNNGV. Here the CDR3 DNA reads TGTGCCAGCAGTTTAGGGTCAGATACGCAGTATTTT. This codes for CASSLGSDTQYF.

There are many counts of this clonotype. The chain uses TRBV3-1 and TRBJ2-2; D gene uncertain. V lost 1 base and J 6 bases, leaving 3 bases between the germline ends. CDR3 length equals 12 residues. CDR1 and CDR2 from the germline V gene are LGHDT and YNNKEL (reference sequence). The CDR3 region has the DNA TGTGCCAGCAGCCAAGGGCCCGGGGAGCTGTTTTTT. This gives the protein CASSQGPGELFF.

This clonotype has ten or more counts. The gene calls are TRBV7-3 and TRBJ2-2; D may match TRBD1 or TRBD2 (6 bases each). The germline V and J ends were trimmed by 1 base and 5 bases, with 17 bases remaining between them. This CDR3 is built from 17 residues. Germline V gene data show CDR1 as SGHTA and CDR2 as FQGTGA. Here the CDR3 reads CASSLIGGPLRTGELFF. DNA of the CDR3: TGTGCCAGCAGCTTAATCGGGGGCCCTCTCAGAACCGGGGAGCTGTTTTTT. Complete variable domain (other parts from reference TRBV7-3 and TRBJ2-2): GAGVSQTPSNKVTEKGKYVELRCDPISGHTALYWYRQSLGQGPEFLIYFQGTGAADDSGLPNDRFFAVRPEGSVSTLKIQRTERGDSAVYLCASSLIGGPLRTGELFFGEGSRLTVL.

The sample holds a few counts of this clonotype. The genes are TRBV29-1 and TRBJ2-7; 7 bases line up with TRBD1. The CDR3 has 14 amino acids. CDR1 is SQVTM, CDR2 ANQGSEA, per germline. Losses at the gene ends were 7 bases for V and 5 bases for J; bases not matched to a gene: 14. The CDR3 DNA reads TGCAGCGGGGGGAAGCGACAGGGAGCCCACGAGCAGTACTTC. Encoded protein: CSGGKRQGAHEQYF.

The chain uses TRBV18 and TRBJ1-5, with 11 bases that match TRBD1. The V gene end was trimmed by 3 bases and the J gene end by 5 bases; junction bases not matched to a gene: 3. Looked up from germline, CDR1 is KGHSH and CDR2 is LQKENI. The CDR3 has 15 amino acids. CDR3 amino acids: CASSPGQGEHQPQHF. Here the CDR3 DNA reads TGTGCCAGCTCACCGGGACAGGGGGAGCATCAGCCCCAGCATTTT.

There are many counts of this clonotype. The chain employs TRBV10-3 and TRBJ2-7, with D perhaps given as TRBD1 or TRBD2 (5 bases each). Germline V CDR1 and CDR2: ENHRY, SYGVKD. The CDR3 totals 13 residues. V gave up 2 bases and J gave up 3 bases, with 8 bases separating them. The CDR3, as DNA: TGTGCCATCAGTGAGGGGACCATCTACGAGCAGTACTTC. It yields the protein CAISEGTIYEQYF.

This clonotype was recorded many times. The chain combines TRBV5-1 with TRBJ2-5, with D possibly TRBD1 on 5 matching bases. The CDR3 spans 14 residues. The V gene's germline CDR1 is SGHRS and CDR2 YFSETQ. V dropped 0 bases and J dropped 5 bases, with 11 bases sitting between them. CDR3 sequence: CASSLVGVEETQYF. For the CDR3, the DNA is TGCGCCAGCAGCTTGGTAGGGGTGGAGGAGACCCAGTACTTC.

This clonotype was found many times. The chain combines TRBV7-8 with TRBJ2-1; 8 nucleotides align to TRBD2. V lost 3 bases and J lost 3; bases outside the gene matches: 4. Germline CDR1 reads SGHVS; CDR2 reads FQNEAQ. This CDR3 is built from 15 residues. The CDR3 sequence is CASSFSGSFYNEQFF. The CDR3 nucleotides are TGTGCCAGCAGCTTCAGCGGGAGTTTCTACAATGAGCAGTTCTTC.

The table lists this clonotype with many counts. Here the CDR3 reads CASSDRLGQVQETQYF. As DNA, the CDR3 is TGTGCCAGCAGTGACCGTTTGGGGCAGGTTCAAGAGACCCAGTACTTC. The chain links TRBV25-1 to TRBJ2-5, with D tentatively TRBD1 (5 bases). Trimming stripped 3 bases from V and 2 bases from J, with 16 bases between. The CDR3 covers 16 residues. From germline, CDR1 is MGHDK and CDR2 SYGVNS.

The rearrangement links TRBV3-1 to TRBJ2-1; D is undetermined. From germline, CDR1 is LGHDT and CDR2 YNNKEL (reference sequence). The V and J ends lost 10 bases and 0 bases respectively, with 22 bases between them. The CDR3 runs to 17 residues. The CDR3 reads CATSKAGFSNSYNEQFF. The CDR3 nucleotides read TGTGCCACCTCCAAAGCCGGCTTTTCAAACTCCTACAATGAGCAGTTCTTC.

The chain carries TRBV14 and TRBJ2-3; D remains ambiguous. The ends were cut back, 1 base at V and 5 bases at J, with 10 bases in the middle. The CDR3 extends over 14 amino acids. Germline V lookup: CDR1 SGHDN, CDR2 FVKESK. This CDR3 is CASSQGPFGDTQYF. The CDR3 bases are TGTGCCAGCAGCCAAGGACCGTTTGGAGATACGCAGTATTTT.

This clonotype was seen at least ten times. The chain uses TRBV7-2 and TRBJ2-1; D is undetermined. Trimming cost V 10 bases and J 0 bases, with 10 bases left between them. CDR3 length: 13 amino acids. Germline CDR1 SGHTA, CDR2 FQGNSA. This CDR3 reads CATRPGSYNEQFF. In nucleotides, the CDR3 is TGTGCCACCCGCCCGGGCTCCTACAATGAGCAGTTCTTC. Variable domain in full (rest from reference TRBV7-2 and TRBJ2-1): GAGVSQSPSNKVTEKGKDVELRCDPISGHTALYWYRQSLGQGLEFLIYFQGNSAPDKSGLPSDRFSAERTGGSVSTLTIQRTQQEDSAVYLCATRPGSYNEQFFGPGTRLTVL.

Many counts were recorded for this clonotype. The V gene is TRBV19, the J gene TRBJ2-1; D call uncertain. The CDR3 consists of 12 residues. V was pared by 3 bases and J by 4 bases, with 4 bases between. Germline assignment: CDR1 LNHDA and CDR2 SQIVND (reference sequence). The CDR3 nucleotides are TGTGCCAGTAGTATTACGTACAATGAGCAGTTCTTC. Amino acids: CASSITYNEQFF.

There are a few counts of this clonotype. The chain links TRBV2 to TRBJ1-5; possible D gene TRBD1, 5 bases. Trimming left V 5 bases short and J 5 bases short, with 10 bases between. From germline, CDR1 is SNHLY and CDR2 FYNNEI. CDR3 length: 13 amino acids. This CDR3 is CASSQGEDQPQHF. CDR3 sequence (DNA): TGTGCCAGCAGTCAAGGGGAGGATCAGCCCCAGCATTTT. The variable domain in full, with the rest retrieved from reference TRBV2 and TRBJ1-5, is EPEVTQTPSHQVTQMGQEVILRCVPISNHLYFYWYRQILGQKVEFLVSFYNNEISEKSEIFDDQFSVERPDGSNFTLKIRSTKLEDSAMYFCASSQGEDQPQHFGDGTRLSIL.